These T cell receptor beta chains were read from a single sample in a study of T-cell reconstitution after alpha-beta-depleted transplantation in children. TCRdb recomputed calls from the PCR reads with MiXCR, one row per CDR3 protein. Here the sample spans about 200,000 distinct CDR3 sequences, about 15% being singletons. Sequenced here: PBMCs from the stem cell graft donor, sampled from the stem cell graft. The receptor source for this set is a human donor who donated a stem cell graft to a child with acute lymphoblastic leukemia. CDR3s include the opening cysteine and the closing phenylalanine or tryptophan. The D gene is left open where the match is weak. The listing skips clone size in some rows; elsewhere it reads once, few, many or a size class.

j_call | clone_size | d_call | v_call | cdr3_nt | cdr3_aa
TRBJ2-2 | many | - | TRBV5-1 | TGCGCCAGCAGCTTGGTGCAGGCCACCGGGGAGCTGTTTTTT | CASSLVQATGELFF
TRBJ2-7 | - | - | TRBV20-1 | TGCAGTGCTACCCCGAGGAAGGTCCCCCACAGCTCCTACGAGCAGTACTTC | CSATPRKVPHSSYEQYF
TRBJ2-1 | - | TRBD2 | TRBV30 | TGTGCCTGGAGTAGCGGGAGAGCCTACAATGAGCAGTTCTTC | CAWSSGRAYNEQFF
TRBJ2-1 | many | TRBD2 | TRBV28 | TGTGCCAGCAGTCCCTCGATCGGGAGGTTCGGGTATGAGCAGTTCTTC | CASSPSIGRFGYEQFF
TRBJ1-2 | many | - | TRBV29-1 | TGCAGCGTTGAAGAGAATCCGAGCTATGGCTACACCTTC | CSVEENPSYGYTF
TRBJ2-7 | many | TRBD2 | TRBV10-2 | TGCGCCAGCAGAGTAGCGGGAGGGCCCCGGGGAGAGCAGTACTTC | CASRVAGGPRGEQYF
TRBJ2-5 | many | - | TRBV7-2 | TGTGCCAGCAGCTTAGAGGGCGGGGCGGAGACCCAGTACTTC | CASSLEGGAETQYF
TRBJ2-7 | many | TRBD2 | TRBV5-5 | TGTGCCAGCAGCCTGCGCAGCGGGGAAGTCTACGAGCAGTACTTC | CASSLRSGEVYEQYF
TRBJ2-5 | - | TRBD1 | TRBV7-7 | TGTGCCAGCAGCTTAGCGGGACAGAGGGAGACCCAGTACTTC | CASSLAGQRETQYF
TRBJ2-2 | many | - | TRBV5-1 | TGCGCCAGCAGCTTTCGGGTCGGGAGCGGTACCGGGGAGCTGTTTTTT | CASSFRVGSGTGELFF
TRBJ2-2 | many | TRBD2 | TRBV4-2 | TGTGCCAGCAGCCAAGATCTCACTAGCGGGTATGGGAACGGGGAGCTGTTTTTT | CASSQDLTSGYGNGELFF
TRBJ1-1 | - | TRBD1 | TRBV12-3/TRBV12-4 | TGTGCCAGCAGTTTTTTGGGTGGACAGGACGAAGCTTTCTTT | CASSFLGGQDEAFF
TRBJ1-2 | - | - | TRBV24-1 | TGTGCCACTAAAAGGTCGGGCTATGGCTACACCTTC | CATKRSGYGYTF
TRBJ1-1 | many | - | TRBV29-1 | TGCAGCGTTGAAGGACAGAGTGCGACTGAAGCTTTCTTT | CSVEGQSATEAFF
TRBJ1-5 | - | - | TRBV27 | TGTGCCAGCAGTATGTTTGAAGGGCAGCCCCAGCATTTT | CASSMFEGQPQHF
TRBJ2-5 | many | - | TRBV12-3/TRBV12-4 | TGTGCCAGCAGTCCCGGTCCGGCTAGCGAACAAGAGACCCAGTACTTC | CASSPGPASEQETQYF
TRBJ1-2 | many | - | TRBV20-1 | TGCAGTGCTTTTTCCGGGACGGGCTATGGCTACACCTTC | CSAFSGTGYGYTF
TRBJ2-7 | - | - | TRBV4-2 | TGTGCCAGCAGCCAAGGGGCGGGCCTAGACCCCTACGAGCAGTACTTC | CASSQGAGLDPYEQYF
TRBJ2-7 | many | - | TRBV20-1 | TGCAGTGCTAGAGATACCGGACTCGGGGGTTACGAGCAGTACTTC | CSARDTGLGGYEQYF
TRBJ1-4 | many | - | TRBV10-2 | TGCGCCAGCAGTGAGACAGGGGAAAAACTGTTTTTT | CASSETGEKLFF